Detailed here is one TCR beta chain. Its specificity is not known. This entry belongs to a study of T-cell memory formation after mild COVID-19. The CDR3 is made up of 14 amino acids. Trimming removed 2 bases from V and 6 bases from J, with 12 bases in between. Germline CDR1 reads MGHRA; CDR2 reads YSYEKL. General observations from the study: Mainly CM and EM harbored the contracting CD4+ clones; mainly EMRA harbored the CD8+ ones.

One entry per CDR3 protein results from TCRdb running MiXCR on the 5' RACE reads. The data show tens of thousands of distinct CDR3 sequences, 6% to 8.5% seen once. Sequencing was performed on PBMCs or a T cell subset sorted from them (not recorded which). V usage is TRBV4-1 and J usage is TRBJ2-3; D gene ambiguous. The clonotype comes from an adult who had mild COVID-19 (a few samples of this study predate the infection). Cell type and time point are not known. The CDR3 loop is CASSQPGLLDTQYF. In DNA, the CDR3 is TGCGCCAGCAGCCAACCGGGTTTATTGGATACGCAGTATTTT.